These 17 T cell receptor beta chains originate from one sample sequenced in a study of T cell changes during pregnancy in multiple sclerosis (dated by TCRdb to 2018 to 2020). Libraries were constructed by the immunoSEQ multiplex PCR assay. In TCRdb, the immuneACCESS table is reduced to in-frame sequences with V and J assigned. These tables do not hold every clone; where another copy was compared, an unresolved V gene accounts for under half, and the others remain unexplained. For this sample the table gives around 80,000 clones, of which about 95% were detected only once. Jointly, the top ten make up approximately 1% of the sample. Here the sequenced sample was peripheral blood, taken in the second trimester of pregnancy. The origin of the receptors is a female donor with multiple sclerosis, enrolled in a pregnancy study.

CDR3 bases: TGTGCCAGCTCACCAAAGGGGGCCGTGGAAGCTTTCTTT. Translated: CASSPKGAVEAFF. The rearrangement links TRBV18 to TRBJ1-1, with 7 positions matching TRBD1. The germline V gene encodes CDR1 KGHSH and CDR2 LQKENI. CDR3 length equals 13 residues. J gave up 8 bases and V 2 bases, and 5 bases lay outside the gene matches.

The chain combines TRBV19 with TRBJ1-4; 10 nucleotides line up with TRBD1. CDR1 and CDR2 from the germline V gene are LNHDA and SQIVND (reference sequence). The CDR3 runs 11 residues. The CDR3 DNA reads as TGTCTGACAGGGGGCAGGGAAAAACTGTTTTTT. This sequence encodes CLTGGREKLFF. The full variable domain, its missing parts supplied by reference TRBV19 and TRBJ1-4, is DGGITQSPKYLFRKEGQNVTLSCEQNLNHDAMYWYRQDPGQGLRLIYYSQIVNDFQKGDIAEGYSVSREKKESFPLTVTSAQKNPTAFYLCLTGGREKLFFGSGTQLSVL.

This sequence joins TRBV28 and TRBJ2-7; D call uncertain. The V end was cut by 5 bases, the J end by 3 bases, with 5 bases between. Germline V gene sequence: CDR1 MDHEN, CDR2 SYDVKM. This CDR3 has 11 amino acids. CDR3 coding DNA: TGTGCCAGCAGTCGAGGCTACGAGCAGTACTTC. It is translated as CASSRGYEQYF.

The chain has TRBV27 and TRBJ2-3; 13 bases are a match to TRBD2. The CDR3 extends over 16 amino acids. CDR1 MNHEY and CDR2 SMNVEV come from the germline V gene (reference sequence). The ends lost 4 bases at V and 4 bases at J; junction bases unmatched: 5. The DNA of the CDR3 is TGTGCCAGCAGTTCGGGACTAGCGGGAAGGTCAGATACGCAGTATTTT. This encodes CASSSGLAGRSDTQYF.

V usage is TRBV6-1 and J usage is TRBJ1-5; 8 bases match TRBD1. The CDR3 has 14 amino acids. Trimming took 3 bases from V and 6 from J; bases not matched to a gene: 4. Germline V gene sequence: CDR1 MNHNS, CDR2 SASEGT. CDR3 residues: CASSDGQGSQPQHF. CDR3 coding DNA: TGTGCCAGCAGTGATGGACAGGGATCTCAGCCCCAGCATTTT.

CDR3 protein: CASSDSLNTEAFF. The CDR3 DNA reads as TGTGCCAGCAGTGATAGCCTGAACACTGAAGCTTTCTTT. The rearrangement joins TRBV6-1 to TRBJ1-1; D is unclear. This CDR3 has 13 amino acids. With 3 bases removed from V and 0 bases from J, the gap between germline ends came to 5 bases. From germline, CDR1 is MNHNS and CDR2 SASEGT.

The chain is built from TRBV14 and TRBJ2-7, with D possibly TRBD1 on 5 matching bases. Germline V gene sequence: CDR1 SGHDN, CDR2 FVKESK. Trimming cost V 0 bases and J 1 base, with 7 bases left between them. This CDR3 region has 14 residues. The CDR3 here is CASSQEWTSYEQYF. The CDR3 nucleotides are TGTGCCAGCAGCCAAGAGTGGACATCCTACGAGCAGTACTTC.

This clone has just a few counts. This chain's CDR3 is CASSVVNHLAFF. CDR3 coding DNA: TGTGCCAGCAGCGTAGTAAACCACTTAGCTTTCTTT. The chain uses TRBV9 and TRBJ1-1; D is undetermined. Germline V gives CDR1 SGDLS, CDR2 YYNGEE. The germline V and J ends were trimmed by 0 bases and 10 bases, with 10 bases remaining between them. CDR3 length: 12 residues.

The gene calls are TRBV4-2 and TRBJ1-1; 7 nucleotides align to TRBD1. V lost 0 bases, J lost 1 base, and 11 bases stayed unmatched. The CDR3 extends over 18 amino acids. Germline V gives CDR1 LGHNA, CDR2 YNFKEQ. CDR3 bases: TGTGCCAGCAGCCAAGAGGGGTCCCGACAGGGCCCGAACACTGAAGCTTTCTTT. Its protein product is CASSQEGSRQGPNTEAFF.

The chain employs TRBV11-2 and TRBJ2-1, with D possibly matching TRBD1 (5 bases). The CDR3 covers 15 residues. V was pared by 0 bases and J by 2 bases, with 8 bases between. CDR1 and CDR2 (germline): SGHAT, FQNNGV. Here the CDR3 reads CASSLDFRAYNEQFF. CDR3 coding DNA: TGTGCCAGCAGCTTAGATTTCAGGGCCTACAATGAGCAGTTCTTC.

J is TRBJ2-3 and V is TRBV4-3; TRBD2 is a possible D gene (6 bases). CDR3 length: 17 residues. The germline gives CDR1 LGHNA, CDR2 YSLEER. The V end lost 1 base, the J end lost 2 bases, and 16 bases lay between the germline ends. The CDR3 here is CASSQARLASDTDTQYF. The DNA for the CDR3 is TGCGCCAGCAGCCAAGCCCGCCTAGCGAGCGACACAGATACGCAGTATTTT.

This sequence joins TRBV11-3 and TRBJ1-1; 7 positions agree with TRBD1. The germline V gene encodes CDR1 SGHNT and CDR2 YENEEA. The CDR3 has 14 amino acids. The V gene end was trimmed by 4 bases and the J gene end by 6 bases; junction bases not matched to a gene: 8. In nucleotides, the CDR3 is TGTGCCAGCAGCTCCGACAGGGATTGGGCTGAAGCTTTCTTT. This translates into CASSSDRDWAEAFF.

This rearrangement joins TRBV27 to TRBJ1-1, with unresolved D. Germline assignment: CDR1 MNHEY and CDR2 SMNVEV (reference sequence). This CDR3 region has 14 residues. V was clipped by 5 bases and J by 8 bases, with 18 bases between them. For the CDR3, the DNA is TGTGCCAGCAGTCCCTGGAACCAACCCGGGGAAGCTTTCTTT. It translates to CASSPWNQPGEAFF.

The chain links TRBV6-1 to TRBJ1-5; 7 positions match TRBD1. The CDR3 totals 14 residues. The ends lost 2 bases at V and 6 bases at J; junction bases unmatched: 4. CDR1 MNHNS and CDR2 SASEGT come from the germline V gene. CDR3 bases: TGTGCCAGCAGTGAACCAGACAGGGCTCAGCCCCAGCATTTT. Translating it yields CASSEPDRAQPQHF.

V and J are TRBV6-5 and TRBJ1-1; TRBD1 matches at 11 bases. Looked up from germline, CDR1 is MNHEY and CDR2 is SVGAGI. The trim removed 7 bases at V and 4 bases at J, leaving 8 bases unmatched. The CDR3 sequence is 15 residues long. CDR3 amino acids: CASTSPGQGGTEAFF. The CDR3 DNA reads TGTGCCAGCACCTCCCCGGGACAGGGGGGCACTGAAGCTTTCTTT.

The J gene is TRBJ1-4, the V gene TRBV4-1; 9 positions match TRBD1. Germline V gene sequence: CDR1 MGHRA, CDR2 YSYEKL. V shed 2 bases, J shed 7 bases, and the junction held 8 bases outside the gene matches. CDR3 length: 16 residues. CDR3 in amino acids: CASSQWLQGAFEKLFF. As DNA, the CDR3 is TGCGCCAGCAGCCAATGGTTACAGGGGGCGTTTGAAAAACTGTTTTTT.

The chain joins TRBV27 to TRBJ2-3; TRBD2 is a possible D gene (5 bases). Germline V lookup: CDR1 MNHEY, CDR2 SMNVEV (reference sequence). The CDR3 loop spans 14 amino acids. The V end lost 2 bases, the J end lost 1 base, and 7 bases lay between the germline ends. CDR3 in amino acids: CASSLDGGTDTQYF. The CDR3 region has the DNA TGTGCCAGCAGTTTAGACGGGGGCACAGATACGCAGTATTTT.